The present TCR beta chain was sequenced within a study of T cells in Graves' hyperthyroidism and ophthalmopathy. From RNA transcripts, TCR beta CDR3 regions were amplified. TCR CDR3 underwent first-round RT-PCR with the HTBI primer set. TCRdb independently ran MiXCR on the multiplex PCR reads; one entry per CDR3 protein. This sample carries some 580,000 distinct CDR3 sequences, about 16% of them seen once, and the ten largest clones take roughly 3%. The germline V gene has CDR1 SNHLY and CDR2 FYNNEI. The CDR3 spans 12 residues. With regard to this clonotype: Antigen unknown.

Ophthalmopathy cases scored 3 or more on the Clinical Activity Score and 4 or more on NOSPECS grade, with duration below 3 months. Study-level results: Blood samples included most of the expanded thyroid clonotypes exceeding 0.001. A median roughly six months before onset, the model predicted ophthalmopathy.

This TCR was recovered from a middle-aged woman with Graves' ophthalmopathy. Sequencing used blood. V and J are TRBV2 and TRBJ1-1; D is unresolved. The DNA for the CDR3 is TGTGCGGGCAGTGAACAGAACACTGAAGCTTTCTTT. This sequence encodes CAGSEQNTEAFF.